Below, one T cell receptor (beta chain) is given with its context. This entry belongs to a study of OX40 agonist ivuxolimab in advanced cancers. J was trimmed by 5 bases and V by 6 bases; bases with no gene match: 2. CDR3 length equals 13 residues. CDR1 and CDR2 (germline): SNHLY, FYNNEI. The protocol was immunoSEQ multiplex PCR, while the TCRdb copy is restricted to in-frame clones and leaves out a portion. The sample yields 82,000 or so clones, roughly 92% seen once. Here the sequenced sample was CD4+ or CD8+ T cells sorted from blood, taken in a trial of the OX40 agonist ivuxolimab. The clonotype comes from an adult with an advanced solid tumor such as melanoma, head and neck, liver or kidney cancer. V gene TRBV2 combines with J gene TRBJ2-1, with 9 bases fitting TRBD1. The CDR3 coding sequence is TGTGCCAGCAGCCGGGACAGGGACAATGAGCAGTTCTTC. It translates to CASSRDRDNEQFF.